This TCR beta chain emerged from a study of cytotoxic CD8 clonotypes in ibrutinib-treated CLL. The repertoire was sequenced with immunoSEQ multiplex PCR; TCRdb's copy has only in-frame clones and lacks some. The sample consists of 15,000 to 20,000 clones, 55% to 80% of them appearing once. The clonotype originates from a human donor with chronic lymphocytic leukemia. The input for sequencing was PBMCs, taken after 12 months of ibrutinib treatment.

In DNA, the CDR3 is TGTGCCAGTAGTATAGATCTGACTAGCGGGACCTACGAGCAGTACTTC. It yields the protein CASSIDLTSGTYEQYF. The chain recombines TRBV19 with TRBJ2-7; 11 positions agree with TRBD2. J lost 2 bases, V lost 0 bases, and 3 bases had no gene match. The CDR3 has 16 residues. Germline V lookup: CDR1 LNHDA, CDR2 SQIVND (reference sequence).